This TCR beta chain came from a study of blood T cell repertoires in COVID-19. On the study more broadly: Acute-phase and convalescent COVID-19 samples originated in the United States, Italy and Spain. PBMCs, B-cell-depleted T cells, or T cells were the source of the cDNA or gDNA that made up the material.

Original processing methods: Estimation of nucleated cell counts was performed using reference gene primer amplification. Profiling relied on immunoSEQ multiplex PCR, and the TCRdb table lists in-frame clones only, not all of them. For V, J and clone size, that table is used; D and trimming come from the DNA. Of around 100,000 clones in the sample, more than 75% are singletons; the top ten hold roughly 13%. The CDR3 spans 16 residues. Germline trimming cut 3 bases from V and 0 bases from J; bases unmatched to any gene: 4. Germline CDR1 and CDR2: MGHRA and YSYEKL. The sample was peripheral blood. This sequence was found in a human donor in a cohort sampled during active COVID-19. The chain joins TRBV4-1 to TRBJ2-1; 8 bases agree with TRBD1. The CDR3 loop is CASSHSGQGSYNEQFF. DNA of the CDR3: TGCGCCAGCAGCCACAGCGGACAGGGCTCCTACAATGAGCAGTTCTTC.